The entry below gives a single T cell receptor (beta chain) sequence along with its context. Which antigen it targets is not known. One base away there is no much larger clone; base qualities are not given. Each collaborating institution followed its own protocols to collect whole blood in K2EDTA tubes. Collaborator samples were shipped for TCRbeta analysis as frozen whole blood, isolated PBMCs, or DNA extracted from either sample type. TCRbeta CDR3 regions were amplified from genomic DNA using the immunoSEQ Assay, a bias-controlled multiplex PCR. As for the original processing: The number of nucleated cells in each sample was estimated from the amplification of reference gene primers within the assay. To quantify the absolute abundance of each unique TCRbeta CDR3 rearrangement, sequence reads were collapsed and filtered. For each sample, productive Simpson clonality was calculated as the square root of Simpson's diversity index over productive rearrangements. Drawn from immuneACCESS, this table holds only the in-frame rearrangements with V and J called that TCRdb kept. Clones are partly lost; checked studies trace under half to an unresolved V gene and leave the rest unexplained. That table gives V, J and clone size, and the DNA gave D and trimming. This sample comprises approximately 90,000 clones, 85% of them detected only once. The ten largest clones take up over 35% of the sample.

The data belong to a study of blood T cell repertoires in COVID-19 (TCRdb year 2020). In terms of the full investigation: Samples covering the acute and convalescent phases of COVID-19 were provided by collaborators in the United States, Italy and Spain. The material from the prospective study consisted of cDNA or gDNA derived from T cells, B-cell-depleted T cells, or PBMCs. Subjects who had been exposed to COVID-19, were actively infected with it, or had recovered from it provided the deeply sampled blood TCRbeta repertoires that made up the dataset. The repertoires were released in a freely available public database intended as a resource for research on the immune response to SARS-CoV-2. Samples came from the ongoing ImmuneRACE study (first 160 participants) plus 1,254 subjects from 6 global collaborators. Sample metadata almost always included a de-identified subject ID, COVID-19 status, age in years and sex. Where HLA class I and class II types were available, the types were taken from metadata supplied by the sample provider, not from assay-based typing.

The CDR3 runs 13 amino acids, cysteine and phenylalanine included. Here the CDR3 DNA is all that survives: 39 bases in frame from base 1. Trimming costs V 7 bases and J 4 bases, and their ends lie 13 bases apart. As encoded in the germline V gene, CDR1 is MNHEY while CDR2 is SVGAGI. What the work shows at the level of the full study, not this receptor alone: Clinical and demographic metadata were provided uncurated, with the amount varying by source and participant.

The sequence came from a man aged 80 or over with acute or convalescent COVID-19. This receptor chain uses TRBV6-5 and TRBJ1-1; TRBD1 could be the D gene, as 5 bases match. The source material was peripheral blood. The CDR3 here reads CASTVGGSTEAFF. The sequenced DNA: TGTGCCAGCACCGTGGGGGGATCCACTGAAGCTTTCTTT.